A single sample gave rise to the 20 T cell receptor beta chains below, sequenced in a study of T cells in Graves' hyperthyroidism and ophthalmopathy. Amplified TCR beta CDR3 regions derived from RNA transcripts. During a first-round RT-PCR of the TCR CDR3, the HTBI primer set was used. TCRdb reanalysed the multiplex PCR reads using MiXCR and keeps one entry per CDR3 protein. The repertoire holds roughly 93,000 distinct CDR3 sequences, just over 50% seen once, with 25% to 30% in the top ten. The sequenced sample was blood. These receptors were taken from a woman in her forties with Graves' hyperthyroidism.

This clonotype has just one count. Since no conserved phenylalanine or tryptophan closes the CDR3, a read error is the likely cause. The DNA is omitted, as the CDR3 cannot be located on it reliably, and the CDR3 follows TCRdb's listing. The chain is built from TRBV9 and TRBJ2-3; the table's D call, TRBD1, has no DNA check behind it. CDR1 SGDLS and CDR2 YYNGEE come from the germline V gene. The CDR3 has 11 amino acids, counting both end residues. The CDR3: CASSATGIVTY.

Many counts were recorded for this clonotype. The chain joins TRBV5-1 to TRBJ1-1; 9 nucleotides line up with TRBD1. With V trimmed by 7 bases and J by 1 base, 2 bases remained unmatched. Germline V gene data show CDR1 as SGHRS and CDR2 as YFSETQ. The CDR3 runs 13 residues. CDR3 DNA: TGCGCCAGCTGGGGACAGGGGAACACTGAAGCTTTCTTT. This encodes CASWGQGNTEAFF.

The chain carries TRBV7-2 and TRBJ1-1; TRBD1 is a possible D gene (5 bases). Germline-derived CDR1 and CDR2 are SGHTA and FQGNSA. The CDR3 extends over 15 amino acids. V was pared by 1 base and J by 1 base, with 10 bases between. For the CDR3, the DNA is TGTGCCAGCAGCTTAGTCGGGGGGTGGAACACTGAAGCTTTCTTT. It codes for CASSLVGGWNTEAFF.

The CDR3 DNA follows: TGTGCCAGCAGCCAAGACGGCGGGGATTACGAGCAGTACTTC. It is translated as CASSQDGGDYEQYF. The gene calls are TRBV4-2 and TRBJ2-7; tentative D call: TRBD2 (6 bases). Per germline, CDR1 LGHNA and CDR2 YNFKEQ. The CDR3 loop spans 14 amino acids. Trimming took off 0 bases at V and 4 bases at J, with 10 bases between the two ends.

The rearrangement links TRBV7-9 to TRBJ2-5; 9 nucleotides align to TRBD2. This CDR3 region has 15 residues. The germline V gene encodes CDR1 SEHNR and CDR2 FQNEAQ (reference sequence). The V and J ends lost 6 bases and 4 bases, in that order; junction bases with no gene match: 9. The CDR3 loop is CASRAGTAGGETQYF. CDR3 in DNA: TGTGCCAGCAGAGCCGGGACAGCGGGAGGAGAGACCCAGTACTTC.

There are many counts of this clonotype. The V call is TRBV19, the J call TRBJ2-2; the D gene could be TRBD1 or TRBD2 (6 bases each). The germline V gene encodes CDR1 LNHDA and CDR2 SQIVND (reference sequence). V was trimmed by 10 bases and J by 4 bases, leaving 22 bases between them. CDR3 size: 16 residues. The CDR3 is CATPKGDLRGTGELFF. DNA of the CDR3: TGTGCCACCCCCAAGGGGGACTTGAGGGGCACCGGGGAGCTGTTTTTT.

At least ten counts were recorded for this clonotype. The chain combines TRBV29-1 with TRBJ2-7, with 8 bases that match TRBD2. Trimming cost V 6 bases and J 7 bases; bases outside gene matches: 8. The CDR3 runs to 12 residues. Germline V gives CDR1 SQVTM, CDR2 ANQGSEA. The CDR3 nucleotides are TGCAGCGTCGCGGGAGGAGTCGGGGAGCAGTACTTC. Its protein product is CSVAGGVGEQYF.

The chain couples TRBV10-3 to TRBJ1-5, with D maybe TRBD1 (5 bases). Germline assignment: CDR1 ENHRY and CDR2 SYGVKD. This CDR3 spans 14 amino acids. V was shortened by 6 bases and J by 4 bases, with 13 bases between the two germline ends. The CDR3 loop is CAIRVEAGNQPQHF. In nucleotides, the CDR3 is TGTGCCATCAGGGTGGAGGCAGGGAATCAGCCCCAGCATTTT.

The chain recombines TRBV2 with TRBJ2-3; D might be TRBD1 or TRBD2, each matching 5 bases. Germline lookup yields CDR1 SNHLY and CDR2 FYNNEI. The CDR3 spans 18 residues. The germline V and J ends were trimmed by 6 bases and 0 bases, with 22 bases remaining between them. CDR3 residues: CASRPTGGPNLSTDTQYF. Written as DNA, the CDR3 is TGTGCCAGCAGGCCAACAGGCGGGCCCAACCTTAGCACAGATACGCAGTATTTT.

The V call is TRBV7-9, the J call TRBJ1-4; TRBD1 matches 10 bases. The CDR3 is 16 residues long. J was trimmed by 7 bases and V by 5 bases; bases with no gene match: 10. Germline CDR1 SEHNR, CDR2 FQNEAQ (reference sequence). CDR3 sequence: CASSLRPGTGVEKLFF. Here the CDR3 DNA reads TGTGCCAGCAGCCTACGACCCGGGACAGGGGTTGAAAAACTGTTTTTT.

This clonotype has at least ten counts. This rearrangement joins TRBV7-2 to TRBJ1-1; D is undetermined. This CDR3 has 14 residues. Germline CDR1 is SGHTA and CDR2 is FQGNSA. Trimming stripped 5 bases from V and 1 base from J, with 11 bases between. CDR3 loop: CASSQAVRNTEAFF. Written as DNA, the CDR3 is TGTGCCAGCAGCCAGGCGGTTAGGAACACTGAAGCTTTCTTT.

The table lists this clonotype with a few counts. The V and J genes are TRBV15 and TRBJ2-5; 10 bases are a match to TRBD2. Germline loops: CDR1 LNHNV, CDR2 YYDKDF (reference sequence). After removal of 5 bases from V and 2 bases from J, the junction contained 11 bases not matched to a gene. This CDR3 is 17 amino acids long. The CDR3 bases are TGTGCCACCAGCCCGCCGACTAGCGGGCGACCTCAAGAGACCCAGTACTTC. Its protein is CATSPPTSGRPQETQYF.

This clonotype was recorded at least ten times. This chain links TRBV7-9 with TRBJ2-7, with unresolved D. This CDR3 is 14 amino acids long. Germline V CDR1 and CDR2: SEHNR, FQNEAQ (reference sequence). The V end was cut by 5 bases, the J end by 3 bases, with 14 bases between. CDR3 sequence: CASSPHPGRYEQYF. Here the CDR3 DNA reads TGTGCCAGCAGCCCCCACCCTGGCCGCTACGAGCAGTACTTC.

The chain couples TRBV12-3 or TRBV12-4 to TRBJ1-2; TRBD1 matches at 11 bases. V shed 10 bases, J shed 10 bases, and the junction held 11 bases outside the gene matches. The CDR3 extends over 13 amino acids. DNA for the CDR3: TGTGCCACCCGAGGACAGGGGGCATCATTCTACACCTTC. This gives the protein CATRGQGASFYTF.

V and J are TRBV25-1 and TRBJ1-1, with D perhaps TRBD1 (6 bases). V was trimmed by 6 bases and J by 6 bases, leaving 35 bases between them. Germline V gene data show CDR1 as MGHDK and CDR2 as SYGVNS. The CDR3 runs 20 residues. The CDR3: CASRKLQRPLTLWGGAEAFF. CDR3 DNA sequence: TGTGCCAGCAGAAAGCTTCAGCGCCCCCTCACTTTGTGGGGGGGCGCTGAAGCTTTCTTT.

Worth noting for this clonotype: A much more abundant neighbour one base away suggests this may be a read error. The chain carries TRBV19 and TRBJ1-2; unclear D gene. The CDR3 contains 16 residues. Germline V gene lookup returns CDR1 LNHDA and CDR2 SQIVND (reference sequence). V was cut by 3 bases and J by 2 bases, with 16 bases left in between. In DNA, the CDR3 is TGTGCCAGTAGTATCTGGTCAAGGAGACTGAACTATGGCTACACCTTC. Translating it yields CASSIWSRRLNYGYTF.

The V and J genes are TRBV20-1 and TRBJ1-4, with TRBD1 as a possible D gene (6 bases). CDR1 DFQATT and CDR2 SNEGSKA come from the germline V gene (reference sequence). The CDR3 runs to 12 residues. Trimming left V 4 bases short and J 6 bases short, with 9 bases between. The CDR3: CSAKQGYEKLFF. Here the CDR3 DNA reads TGCAGTGCTAAGCAGGGGTATGAAAAACTGTTTTTT.

CDR3 in DNA: TGTGCCAGCAGCCAAGCTAGCGGGAGCGGTGGGGAGACCCAGTACTTC. This translates into CASSQASGSGGETQYF. The chain carries TRBV4-2 and TRBJ2-5, with TRBD2 matching over 10 bases. The V gene's germline CDR1 is LGHNA and CDR2 YNFKEQ. The CDR3 has 16 residues. The V segment lost 1 base and the J segment 5 bases; nucleotides outside the gene matches: 7.

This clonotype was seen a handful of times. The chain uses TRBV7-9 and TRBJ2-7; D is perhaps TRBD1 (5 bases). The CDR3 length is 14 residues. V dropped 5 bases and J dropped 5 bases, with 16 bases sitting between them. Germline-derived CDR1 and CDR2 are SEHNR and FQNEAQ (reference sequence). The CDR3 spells CASSLGAAGDEQYF. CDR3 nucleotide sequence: TGTGCCAGCAGCCTAGGGGCCGCCGGAGACGAGCAGTACTTC. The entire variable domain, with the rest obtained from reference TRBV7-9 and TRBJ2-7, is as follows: DTGVSQNPRHKITKRGQNVTFRCDPISEHNRLYWYRQTLGQGPEFLTYFQNEAQLEKSRLLSDRFSAERPKGSFSTLEIQRTEQGDSAMYLCASSLGAAGDEQYFGPGTRLTVT.

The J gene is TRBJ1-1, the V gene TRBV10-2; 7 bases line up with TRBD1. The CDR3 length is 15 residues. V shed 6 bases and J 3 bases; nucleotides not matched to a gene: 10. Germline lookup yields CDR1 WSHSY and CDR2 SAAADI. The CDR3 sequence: CASSRETGKHTEAFF. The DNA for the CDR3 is TGCGCCAGCAGCCGAGAGACAGGGAAGCACACTGAAGCTTTCTTT.